Listed below are T cell receptor beta chains from one sample, sequenced in a study of read filtering for tumor transcriptome and immune sequencing. TCRdb called the reads again in MiXCR, with one record for every CDR3 protein. There are about 9,200 distinct CDR3 sequences in the sample; more than 15% occur only once, and approximately 26% lies in the top ten. The sequenced sample consisted of a population of CD138-negative cells sorted from bone marrow. The source is a donor at least 40 years old with multiple myeloma. Each CDR3 is given with its conserved first and last residue. A D gene is named only where the DNA matches it firmly. The size of a clone is reported for some rows only, either as once, few or many, or as a class for expanded clones.

J: TRBJ2-5
size: many
D: .
V: TRBV7-2
DNA: TGTGCCAGCAGCATACTTCCCGGAGAGACCCAGTACTTC
CDR3: CASSILPGETQYF

J: TRBJ2-2
size: many
D: TRBD2
V: TRBV4-3
DNA: TGCGCCAGCAGCCAAAAGCGGGGGGTGCTCGGCGGGGAGCTGTTTTTT
CDR3: CASSQKRGVLGGELFF

J: TRBJ2-7
size: many
D: TRBD2
V: TRBV10-3
DNA: TGTGCCGTGACTAGCGGCTACGAGCAGTACTTC
CDR3: CAVTSGYEQYF

J: TRBJ2-7
size: medium-sized
D: .
V: TRBV20-1
DNA: TGCAGTGCTACCTCAGTGGCCATCGAGCAGTACTTC
CDR3: CSATSVAIEQYF

J: TRBJ2-1
size: .
D: .
V: TRBV12-3/TRBV12-4
DNA: TGTGTCAGCAGCTCGATCGTGGGAACCTACAATGAGCAGTTCTTC
CDR3: CVSSSIVGTYNEQFF

J: TRBJ2-7
size: many
D: .
V: TRBV5-1
DNA: TGCGCCAGCACCCGAGGGGGGGGATACGAGCAGTACTTC
CDR3: CASTRGGGYEQYF

J: TRBJ1-2
size: many
D: TRBD1
V: TRBV30
DNA: TGTGCCTGGAGACCAACGGACAGGGTTTGGTACTATGGCTACACCTTC
CDR3: CAWRPTDRVWYYGYTF

J: TRBJ2-5
size: many
D: .
V: TRBV30
DNA: TGTGCCTGGAGTCCGGGACTGGAACAAGAGACCCAGTACTTC
CDR3: CAWSPGLEQETQYF

J: TRBJ2-2
size: many
D: .
V: TRBV5-1
DNA: TGCGCCAGCAGCTCCACAGGGGGGGACACCGGGGAGCTGTTTTTT
CDR3: CASSSTGGDTGELFF

J: TRBJ1-2
size: many
D: TRBD1
V: TRBV2
DNA: TGTGCCAGCAGGGGACAGAGCTATGGCTACACCTTC
CDR3: CASRGQSYGYTF

J: TRBJ2-2
size: many
D: TRBD2
V: TRBV11-2
DNA: TGTGCCAGCAGCTTAGCGGCGGGAGGAATCGGGGAGCTGTTTTTT
CDR3: CASSLAAGGIGELFF

J: TRBJ1-1
size: medium-sized
D: .
V: TRBV28
DNA: TGTGCCAGCAGTCCCCGGTTGGGGACCGAGGCTTTCTTT
CDR3: CASSPRLGTEAFF

J: TRBJ2-5
size: few
D: .
V: TRBV7-9
DNA: TGTGCCAGCAGCTTAAAAGGCCGTCTGGTGAGGGAGACCCAGTACTTC
CDR3: CASSLKGRLVRETQYF

J: TRBJ2-7
size: many
D: .
V: TRBV20-1
DNA: TGCAGTGCTCCTCAGGGGAACTACGAGCAGTACTTC
CDR3: CSAPQGNYEQYF

J: TRBJ2-5
size: many
D: TRBD2
V: TRBV7-6
DNA: TGTGCCAGCAGCTTAGATGCTAGCGGGGGCGCAGAGACCCAGTACTTC
CDR3: CASSLDASGGAETQYF

J: TRBJ2-7
size: few
D: TRBD2
V: TRBV5-1
DNA: TGCGCCAGCAGCACACGGACTAGCGGGAGGGCCTCGGGAGAGCGGTACTTC
CDR3: CASSTRTSGRASGERYF

J: TRBJ2-1
size: medium-sized
D: TRBD2
V: TRBV24-1
DNA: TGTGCCACCAGGGCTAGCGGTAATGAGCAGTTCTTC
CDR3: CATRASGNEQFF

J: TRBJ2-3
size: many
D: TRBD1
V: TRBV6-2/TRBV6-3
DNA: TGTGCCAGCGGGGGACAGGGCAAGCAGTATTTT
CDR3: CASGGQGKQYF

J: TRBJ2-1
size: .
D: .
V: TRBV24-1
DNA: TGTGCCACCAGTGGGGGCAGGAGCTCCTACAATGAGCAGTTCTTC
CDR3: CATSGGRSSYNEQFF

J: TRBJ2-7
size: many
D: TRBD2
V: TRBV11-3
DNA: TGTGCCAGCAGCCCCAGCGGGGGGGCCTACGAGCAGTACTTC
CDR3: CASSPSGGAYEQYF

J: TRBJ2-1
size: .
D: .
V: TRBV6-5
DNA: TGTGCCAGCAGTTACAGGGAGTCGGGCGACAATGGGCAGTTCTTC
CDR3: CASSYRESGDNGQFF

J: TRBJ2-7
size: many
D: TRBD1
V: TRBV28
DNA: TGTGCCAGCAGTTCTCTGACAGGGCCGTACTACGAGCAGTACTTC
CDR3: CASSSLTGPYYEQYF

J: TRBJ2-7
size: medium-sized
D: .
V: TRBV5-6
DNA: TGTGCCAGCAGCTTGTTAGGGACAACGGTTGAGCAGTACTTC
CDR3: CASSLLGTTVEQYF

J: TRBJ2-1
size: many
D: .
V: TRBV4-1
DNA: TGCGCCAGCAGCCAAGAAGACCGCAGCTCCTACAATGAGCAGTTCTTC
CDR3: CASSQEDRSSYNEQFF

J: TRBJ2-5
size: many
D: TRBD2
V: TRBV30
DNA: TGTGCCTGGGCAGAAGGGACTAGCGGGACCCAGTACTTC
CDR3: CAWAEGTSGTQYF

J: TRBJ2-6
size: many
D: TRBD2
V: TRBV20-1
DNA: TGCAGTGCTAGAGTTGCGGGGGGGCTTTCTGGGGCCAACGTCCTGACTTTC
CDR3: CSARVAGGLSGANVLTF

J: TRBJ2-7
size: many
D: .
V: TRBV2
DNA: TGTGCCAGCAAAGTTGGGGGCCAGACCTACGAGCAGTACTTC
CDR3: CASKVGGQTYEQYF

J: TRBJ1-2
size: .
D: .
V: TRBV18
DNA: TGTGCCAGCTCACCCATGAAAAGCACCCTAAGCTATGGCTACACCTTC
CDR3: CASSPMKSTLSYGYTF

J: TRBJ2-1
size: .
D: .
V: TRBV2
DNA: TGTGCCAGCAGGGCGGCAGGGAAAAACAATGAGCAGTTCTTC
CDR3: CASRAAGKNNEQFF

J: TRBJ2-7
size: many
D: .
V: TRBV20-1
DNA: TGCAGTGCTAGAGGCTGGATCCGGTCGTACGAGCAGTACTTC
CDR3: CSARGWIRSYEQYF

J: TRBJ1-5
size: many
D: TRBD1
V: TRBV6-2/TRBV6-3
DNA: TGTGCCAGCAGTGGGACAGGGGGTAATCAGCCCCAGCATTTT
CDR3: CASSGTGGNQPQHF